This T cell receptor (beta chain) was profiled in a study of blood T cells in healthy people across ages. Whole-study results and caveats: Long-lived donors had more naive CD4+ cells and higher diversity than aged donors. Older age coincided with a roughly linear decline in TCR beta diversity per million T cells.

This clonotype was detected a few times. Antigen: not known. A J-beta primer mix and a sample-barcoded 5' primer were used in a second PCR of about 7 to 11 cycles. TCRdb re-called the 5' RACE reads with MiXCR, one entry per CDR3 protein. The data show about 1.8 million distinct CDR3 sequences, with around 50% seen just once and roughly 2% held by the top ten. The junction had 13 bases not matched to a gene; V was cut back by 7 bases and J by 4 bases. The CDR3 has 16 residues. Germline V gene lookup returns CDR1 ENHRY and CDR2 SYGVKD. The chain carries TRBV10-3 and TRBJ2-5; 9 positions agree with TRBD2. This receptor was obtained from a woman aged 40 to 49 in good health. Sequencing was carried out using blood. DNA for the CDR3: TGTGCCATCAATAGGACTAGCGTGCGGGGTCCAGAGACCCAGTACTTC. Translation gives CAINRTSVRGPETQYF.